This TCR beta chain derives from a study of T cell repertoires in cytomegalovirus infection. Study at large: Selection of CMV epitopes for the study included recently identified HLA-C-restricted and well-studied HLA-B-restricted ones. An indication of both CMV infection and matching HLA type came from public TCR beta signatures.

Whole-study results and caveats: The ex vivo response showed dominance by HLA-C-restricted CMV-specific TCR beta clonotypes. Based on cumulative public TCR beta family frequency, carriers of CMV plus the relevant HLA were identified.

This clonotype was found many times. Its matching antigen is unknown. From the reads, TCRdb called clonotypes with MiXCR, one entry per CDR3 protein. This sample has roughly 730,000 distinct CDR3 sequences, with roughly a third found just once. Germline CDR1 is SGHVS and CDR2 is FQNEAQ. V lost 5 bases, J lost 3 bases, and 11 bases stayed unmatched. The CDR3 runs 17 residues. This TCR was recovered from a human donor in good health (CMV status not recorded). Some clones in this sample may be carry-over from other donors' samples. The V gene is TRBV7-8, the J gene TRBJ1-4; 8 nucleotides align to TRBD1. Specimen: cultured PBMCs, collected from culture after CMV antigen stimulation. The CDR3 coding sequence is TGTGCCAGCAGCCCACACCCCAGGGGGCTGGCTAATGAAAAACTGTTTTTT. Translation gives CASSPHPRGLANEKLFF.